The next 19 T cell receptor beta chains were all read from a single sample in a study of blood T cell repertoires in COVID-19. Produced via immunoSEQ multiplex PCR; TCRdb's table is partial and in-frame only. The repertoire consists of 150,000 to 200,000 clones, with 75% to 85% occurring once and the leading ten covering approximately 7.7%. Sequences were obtained from peripheral blood. These receptor sequences come from an older woman with COVID-19, enrolled during active disease.

This clone was counted at least ten times. The chain couples TRBV30 to TRBJ1-6; D is undetermined. V was trimmed by 4 bases and J by 4 bases, leaving 14 bases between them. The CDR3 length is 15 residues. Germline CDR1 and CDR2: GTSNPN and SVGIG (reference sequence). The CDR3 is CAWNSGSPYNSPLHF. The CDR3 nucleotides are TGTGCCTGGAATTCGGGGAGCCCTTATAATTCACCCCTCCACTTT. The full variable domain, completed using reference TRBV30 and TRBJ1-6, is SQTIHQWPATLVQPVGSPLSLECTVEGTSNPNLYWYRQAAGRGLQLLFYSVGIGQISSEVPQNLSASRPQDRQFILSSKKLLLSDSGFYLCAWNSGSPYNSPLHFGNGTRLTVT.

The table lists this clone with a few counts. The chain employs TRBV2 and TRBJ1-2; D is undetermined. The CDR3 sequence is 14 residues long. Germline loops: CDR1 SNHLY, CDR2 FYNNEI. Trimming stripped 2 bases from V and 2 bases from J, with 9 bases between. DNA of the CDR3: TGTGCCAGCAGTGAATTCACGGTCAACTATGGCTACACCTTC. Encoded protein: CASSEFTVNYGYTF.

The chain employs TRBV19 and TRBJ1-5; weak D call: TRBD1 (5 bases). The V end lost 3 bases, the J end lost 2 bases, and 17 bases lay between the germline ends. This CDR3 has 17 residues. Germline V lookup: CDR1 LNHDA, CDR2 SQIVND (reference sequence). CDR3 coding DNA: TGTGCCAGTAGTATGTGGGCAGGGTTAGGGGGCAATCAGCCCCAGCATTTT. It is translated as CASSMWAGLGGNQPQHF.

This sequence joins TRBV7-9 and TRBJ1-1; TRBD1 is a possible D gene (5 bases). The V end was cut by 4 bases, the J end by 2 bases, with 11 bases between. The CDR3 is 14 residues long. Germline V lookup: CDR1 SEHNR, CDR2 FQNEAQ (reference sequence). CDR3 in DNA: TGTGCCAGCAGCTCTTGGGGCTCTAACACTGAAGCTTTCTTT. This gives the protein CASSSWGSNTEAFF.

The chain carries TRBV19 and TRBJ1-5; the D is unclear. The CDR3 sequence is 14 residues long. V was pared by 5 bases and J by 2 bases, with 10 bases between. Per germline, CDR1 LNHDA and CDR2 SQIVND (reference sequence). In nucleotides, the CDR3 is TGTGCCAGTAGTCCCGGGTACGGCAATCAGCCCCAGCATTTT. Translating gives CASSPGYGNQPQHF.

CDR3: CASSHPGVRGANVLTF. The CDR3 coding sequence is TGCGCCAGCAGCCACCCAGGGGTAAGGGGGGCCAACGTCCTGACTTTC. This chain connects TRBV5-1 to TRBJ2-6; the D gene is possibly TRBD1 (6 bases). Per germline, CDR1 SGHRS and CDR2 YFSETQ. Between the trimmed V and J ends, which lost 4 bases and 4 bases, there was a span of 15 bases. The CDR3 covers 16 residues.

The rearrangement links TRBV3-1 (or the pseudogene TRBV3-2) to TRBJ1-5, with 8 bases identical to TRBD1. Germline CDR1 is LGHDT and CDR2 is YNNKEL (reference sequence). The CDR3 loop spans 16 amino acids. V lost 4 bases and J lost 7; bases outside the gene matches: 12. The CDR3 here is CASSPDGQGVVQPQHF. CDR3 nucleotides: TGTGCCAGCAGCCCCGACGGACAGGGAGTTGTGCAGCCCCAGCATTTT.

In its sample, this clone was seen once. The V and J genes are TRBV6-2 or TRBV6-3 and TRBJ2-7; 9 positions match TRBD2. V shed 0 bases, J shed 6 bases, and the junction held 9 bases outside the gene matches. The germline V gene has CDR1 MNHEY and CDR2 SVGEGT. The CDR3 spans 16 residues. As DNA, the CDR3 is TGTGCCAGCAGTTACTCGGTGATAGCGGGGGCACGCGAGCAGTACGTC. Its protein is CASSYSVIAGAREQYV.

This rearrangement joins TRBV6-6 to TRBJ2-7, with 9 positions matching TRBD1. Per germline, CDR1 MNHNY and CDR2 SVGAGI (reference sequence). The CDR3 sequence is 15 residues long. The junction had 3 bases not matched to a gene; V was cut back by 0 bases and J by 3 bases. CDR3 nucleotides: TGTGCCAGCAGTTACTCGACGGGACAGGGCTACGAGCAGTACGTC. Amino acids: CASSYSTGQGYEQYV.

The chain joins TRBV7-2 to TRBJ2-7; possible D gene TRBD1, 5 bases. Germline V gene lookup returns CDR1 SGHTA and CDR2 FQGNSA. The germline V and J ends were trimmed by 1 base and 0 bases, with 10 bases remaining between them. This CDR3 has 15 residues. In DNA form, the CDR3 reads TGTGCCAGCAGCTTAGGGCCAGGGATCTCCTACGAGCAGTACTTC. It encodes CASSLGPGISYEQYF.

This rearrangement joins TRBV9 to TRBJ2-5, with 10 bases that match TRBD2. The CDR3 extends over 18 amino acids. CDR1 is SGDLS and CDR2 is YYNGEE in the germline V gene. V was clipped by 0 bases and J by 2 bases; unmatched bases: 10. The DNA for the CDR3 is TGTGCCAGCAGCGTAGGGGCTGTGGTAGCGGGGGGTCAAGAGACCCAGTACTTC. Translation: CASSVGAVVAGGQETQYF.

The chain joins TRBV4-2 to TRBJ1-2; 10 nucleotides align to TRBD1. The CDR3 has 19 residues. Germline V gene lookup returns CDR1 LGHNA and CDR2 YNFKEQ. Trimming removed 0 bases from V and 6 bases from J; junction bases left unmatched: 16. The CDR3 is CASSQDRGTGVSPGDGYTF. The CDR3 DNA reads TGTGCCAGCAGCCAAGACCGAGGGACAGGGGTAAGCCCAGGGGATGGCTACACCTTC.

The sample holds one count of this clone. This chain connects TRBV15 to TRBJ2-3, with a weak D call TRBD1 (7 bases). Trimming took off 5 bases at V and 1 base at J, with 10 bases between the two ends. CDR1 is LNHNV and CDR2 is YYDKDF in the germline V gene (reference sequence). CDR3 length equals 14 residues. The CDR3 is CATSGGTGTDTQYF. The CDR3 coding sequence is TGTGCCACCAGCGGCGGGACAGGCACAGATACGCAGTATTTT. Looking up the rest from reference TRBV15 and TRBJ2-3 gives the full variable domain: DAMVIQNPRYQVTQFGKPVTLSCSQTLNHNVMYWYQQKSSQAPKLLFHYYDKDFNNEADTPDNFQSRRPNTSFCFLDIRSPGLGDTAMYLCATSGGTGTDTQYFGPGTRLTVL.

This rearrangement joins TRBV10-1 to TRBJ2-3; the D is unclear. V shed 5 bases and J shed 4 bases, with 7 bases lying between them. Looked up from germline, CDR1 is WNHNN and CDR2 is SYGVQD (reference sequence). This CDR3 contains 12 residues. DNA for the CDR3: TGCGCCAGCAGTCTCCGAGCAGATACGCAGTATTTT. Translating gives CASSLRADTQYF.

This rearrangement joins TRBV9 to TRBJ1-3; D unclear. The CDR3 is 17 amino acids. The V gene's germline CDR1 is SGDLS and CDR2 YYNGEE. Deletions cut 1 base from V and 2 bases from J, with 16 bases between. The CDR3 DNA follows: TGTGCCAGCAGCGTAACCGTCTCCCAAGCTGCTGGAAACACCATATATTTT. Its protein is CASSVTVSQAAGNTIYF.

The rearrangement uses TRBV25-1 and TRBJ2-7, with 8 bases aligning to TRBD1. V dropped 2 bases and J dropped 4; count of bases not matched to a gene: 10. The CDR3 sequence is 16 residues long. The germline V gene has CDR1 MGHDK and CDR2 SYGVNS. For the CDR3, the DNA is TGTGCCAGCAGTGAACACCCCGGGACAGGCCGATACGAGCAGTACTTC. This codes for CASSEHPGTGRYEQYF.

This clone was counted between two and nine times. This sequence joins TRBV29-1 and TRBJ2-5; possible D gene TRBD2, 5 bases. Trimming removed 4 bases from V and 5 bases from J, with 11 bases in between. Germline V gene lookup returns CDR1 SQVTM and CDR2 ANQGSEA. This CDR3 has 12 amino acids. DNA of the CDR3: TGCAGCGTTGGGCTAGCCAAGGAGACCCAGTACTTC. Its translation: CSVGLAKETQYF.

The chain recombines TRBV12-2 with TRBJ1-1; the table calls TRBD1, which could not be checked here. TRBV12-2 is given as a pseudogene. This CDR3 region has 21 residues. As DNA, the CDR3 is TGTGCAAGTCGCTTAGTTCAAGGGGTTGGTCCGGGACAGGGAGGGGGCACTGAAGCTTTCTTT. This sequence encodes CASRLVQGVGPGQGGGTEAFF.

This clone occurred a few times. Here the CDR3 reads CASSYAGFGNTIYF. DNA of the CDR3: TGTGCCAGCAGTTACGCAGGGTTTGGAAACACCATATATTTT. J is TRBJ1-3 and V is TRBV6-5, with D possibly matching TRBD1 (5 bases). V lost 2 bases to trimming and J lost 3 bases, with 8 bases between them. The germline V gene has CDR1 MNHEY and CDR2 SVGAGI. There are 14 residues in the CDR3.